The T cell receptor beta chain described here comes from a study of cytomegalovirus exposure and HLA in healthy donors. Whole-study results and caveats: Reported results showed that the classifier diagnosed cytomegalovirus status with high specificity and sensitivity. The analysis excluded some indistinguishable V segments, including TRBV6-2 and TRBV6-3.

Per the germline V gene, CDR1 is MDHEN and CDR2 is SYDVKM. The CDR3 has 14 residues. A note on this clone: Antigen specificity is unknown.

The primer mix had 60 Vbeta and 13 Jbeta primers. Produced via immunoSEQ multiplex PCR; TCRdb's table is partial and in-frame only. The sample has roughly 69,000 clones, 73% seen once. Sequencing input: PBMCs. The receptor comes from a man aged 50 to 60 in good health and CMV-seronegative. The J gene is TRBJ2-5, the V gene TRBV28, with a tentative D call TRBD1 (6 bases). The end of the DNA fits TRBJ2-7 better, so the J call may be wrong. For the CDR3, the DNA is TGTGCCAGCAGTCCCCTACAGGGAAGGGTCGAGCAGTACTTC. It encodes CASSPLQGRVEQYF.